This paragraph covers one TCR beta chain sequence. Trimming left V 0 bases short and J 0 bases short, with 11 bases between. The CDR3 is made up of 17 amino acids. Germline V lookup: CDR1 MGHRA, CDR2 YSYEKL. The sample comes from a study of regulatory T cells in long-lasting Graves disease. Described time point: newly diagnosed GD, antithyroid drugs for less than 3 months. The TCR library was prepared using RNA isolated from PBMCs. The TCR beta library used iRepertoire HTBI primers with Arm-PCR amplification of CDR3. TCRdb re-analysed the multiplex PCR reads in MiXCR, keeping a single row per CDR3 protein. Here the sample spans approximately 350,000 distinct CDR3 sequences, under 20% being singletons. This sample was shared with a second study, whose subject was T cells in Graves' hyperthyroidism and ophthalmopathy.

The J gene is TRBJ1-4, the V gene TRBV4-1; D is perhaps TRBD1 (5 bases). The specimen was peripheral blood mononuclear cells (PBMCs), collected at new diagnosis, from a patient treated with antithyroid drugs. The source of this sequence is a woman in her late teens or twenties with Graves disease. CDR3 loop: CASSQDGADPTNEKLFF. CDR3 nucleotide sequence: TGCGCCAGCAGCCAAGATGGGGCCGACCCAACTAATGAAAAACTGTTTTTT.